This TCR beta chain was captured in a study of a mutant IDH1 vaccine in newly diagnosed glioma. Study background: Investigators started vaccination 4-6 weeks after radiotherapy alone, or with temozolomide cycles. Patients under treatment included approximately 60% males and about 40% females and had a mean age of approximately 40 years. Standard pretreatment was either radiotherapy, temozolomide, or, for most, radiochemotherapy with temozolomide. Held at week 35, visit V12 was the safety follow-up, and visit V13 followed at week 47.

Time point given: week 35, safety follow-up. A single vaccine dose contained 300 ug of mutant IDH1 20-mer peptide, and topical imiquimod was used with it. Concerning this clone: As yet, its antigen is unknown.

This CDR3 spans 16 amino acids. With 6 bases removed from V and 2 bases from J, the gap between germline ends came to 17 bases. From germline, CDR1 is LGHNT and CDR2 FRNRAP. Clones were sequenced by immunoSEQ multiplex PCR, and TCRdb holds only the in-frame ones, with some missing. The sample has around 41,000 clones, 85% to 90% seen once. This specimen was PBMCs, taken from a glioma patient whose treatment included an IDH1 peptide vaccine. This TCR derives from a man between 40 and 49 years old with glioma. The chain uses TRBV12-5 and TRBJ2-1, with D uncertain. The CDR3 sequence is CASGDDAKWPYNEQFF. In DNA form, the CDR3 reads TGTGCTAGTGGGGACGACGCGAAATGGCCCTACAATGAGCAGTTCTTC. Full variable domain (outside the CDR3, taken from reference TRBV12-5 and TRBJ2-1): DARVTQTPRHKVTEMGQEVTMRCQPILGHNTVFWYRQTMMQGLELLAYFRNRAPLDDSGMPKDRFSAEMPDATLATLKIQPSEPRDSAVYFCASGDDAKWPYNEQFFGPGTRLTVL.